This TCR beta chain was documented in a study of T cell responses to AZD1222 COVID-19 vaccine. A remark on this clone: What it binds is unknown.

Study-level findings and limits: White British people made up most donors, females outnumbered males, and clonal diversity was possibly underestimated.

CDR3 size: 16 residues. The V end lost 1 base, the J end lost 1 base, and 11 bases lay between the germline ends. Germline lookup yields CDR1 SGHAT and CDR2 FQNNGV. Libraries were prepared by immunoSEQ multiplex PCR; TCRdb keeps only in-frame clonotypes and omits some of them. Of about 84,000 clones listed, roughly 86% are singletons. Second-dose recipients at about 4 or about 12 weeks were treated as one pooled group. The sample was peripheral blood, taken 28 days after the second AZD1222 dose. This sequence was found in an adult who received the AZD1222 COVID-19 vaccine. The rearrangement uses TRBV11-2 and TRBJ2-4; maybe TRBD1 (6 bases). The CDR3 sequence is CASSLVGAEAKNIQYF. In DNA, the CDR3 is TGTGCCAGCAGCTTAGTGGGGGCTGAGGCCAAAAACATTCAGTACTTC.